Included here is one T cell receptor beta chain sequence, with context. The data belong to a study of blood T cell repertoires in COVID-19. Study as a whole: Samples came from the United States, Italy and Spain, spanning acute and convalescent COVID-19.

Germline CDR1 SGHRS, CDR2 YFSETQ. V was trimmed by 0 bases and J by 4 bases, leaving 16 bases between them. This CDR3 has 16 amino acids. In the original workflow: Estimated nucleated cell counts came from reference gene primer amplification. Assay: immunoSEQ multiplex PCR; the TCRdb copy retains only in-frame clones and omits some. The V and J calls and clone size come from that table; D and trimming were worked out from the DNA. This sample has about 96,000 clones, with 84% found just once. The specimen sequenced was peripheral blood. The rearrangement links TRBV5-1 to TRBJ1-2; D may be TRBD1 (6 bases). The sequence came from a woman aged 55-70 years with acute or convalescent COVID-19. As DNA, the CDR3 is TGCGCCAGCAGCTTGGGACAGGTCGGTGGCTTCTATGGCTACACCTTC. It is translated as CASSLGQVGGFYGYTF.